This TCR beta chain was found in a study of blood T cells in healthy people across ages (dated by TCRdb to the mid-2010s). For the study in its entirety: Template switching captured roughly one uniquely barcoded TCR beta cDNA molecule per two T cells in model experiments. Using deep sequencing normalized with unique cDNA molecular identifiers, the study measured how TCR beta repertoire diversity changes with age. Four age groups were formed from the donors: young (average 16 years), middle-aged (around 40), aged (around 68) and long-lived (approximately 80). To avoid experimental bias, donors of different ages were randomly spread across the sequencing lanes. Using the same blood draw, the study looked at two additional independent replicas of 1 million unique cDNA reads for two donors, one aged 18 to 30 and the other aged 80 or older.

The library was built by means of 5' RACE. The data were produced on an Illumina HiSeq 2500. A second PCR of roughly 7 to 11 cycles was performed with a sample-barcoded 5' primer and a J-beta primer mix. A unique molecular identifier was introduced onto each TCR beta cDNA molecule by a template-switch 5' adaptor carrying 12 random nucleotides. Each sample yielded at least 2.5 million CDR3-containing paired-end reads. First-strand cDNA was synthesized from all RNA with the Mint cDNA synthesis kit, primed by a TRBC-specific oligonucleotide. Following uracil-DNA glycosylase treatment, a first 18-cycle PCR with universal primers M1SS and BC2_uni_R was performed on all cDNA. The authors processed their data as follows. For normalization, 1 million high-quality reads, each with a distinct molecular identifier, were randomly selected from each sample. Reads sharing molecular identifiers were discarded rather than binned into consensus sequences. MiTCR, with a Q25 quality threshold and the strictest error-elimination algorithm, was used for CDR3 identification, clonotype clustering and error correction. A nonparametric unseen species model with Euler transformation was used to estimate a lower bound on total TCR beta diversity. The public reads were reprocessed in TCRdb via fastp at Q25 and MiXCR, keeping in-frame beta chains. Identical CDR3 proteins give one entry, which carries the most common genes and DNA. TCRdb's processing, not the authors' own work, is the source of the V and J calls. Across this sample there are some 1.6 million distinct CDR3 sequences, with about 35% seen only once. The ten largest clonotypes hold about 11% of the sample.

General conclusions and limits of the study: Compared with the aged group, the long-lived group had more naive CD4+ T cells, fewer expanded clones and increased TCR diversity, suggesting age selection. Since profiling was done on bulk unsorted PBMCs, naive and antigen-experienced compartments could not be conclusively compared. The CMV infection status of donors was not known, potentially confounding age-related changes in expanded clonotypes. Total diversity estimates from one million sequenced T cells were considered lower bounds and underestimates. Observed TCR beta diversity per million T cells fell roughly linearly with age, and a significant reduction was already apparent by age roughly 40. Observed TCR beta diversity correlated strongly with the percentage of naive T cells measured by flow cytometry.

Donors were 39 systemically healthy Caucasian individuals from Russia aged roughly 6 to 90 years. About 10 milliliters of peripheral blood were drawn from each donor into EDTA-treated Vacutainer tubes. Ficoll-Paque density-gradient centrifugation was used to isolate PBMCs, with at least 6.5 million per sample. Trizol reagent was used to extract total RNA from PBMCs, with at least 6 micrograms per sample. For every donor, an aliquot of PBMCs went through flow cytometry to measure the percentages of naive CD45RAhigh/CD27high T cells. With respect to this clonotype: It lacks a known antigen. With a much larger clone just one base away, this may be a read error.

The clonotype comes from a woman aged 25 to 45 in good health. The material sequenced was blood.

In nucleotide form, the sequence is TGCAGCGTTGATAAGGGCCCGGGGGCCCCAACAGAGACCCAGTACTTC. This sequence encodes CSVDKGPGAPTETQYF. The rearrangement combines TRBV29-1 with TRBJ2-5; the D assignment is uncertain and may be TRBD1 or TRBD2, with 6 bases supporting each. The junction shows trimming of 3 bases on V and 4 bases on J, plus 21 bases between the germline ends. In the germline V gene, CDR1 corresponds to SQVTM and CDR2 to ANQGSEA. The CDR3 numbers 16 residues from cysteine through phenylalanine. Only the CDR3 part of the read is kept: 48 bases, read in frame from the first base.